The 27 T cell receptor beta chains listed next were all sequenced from one sample in a study of beta chain features in type 1 diabetes. Expressed TCRB transcripts were sequenced because the entire RNA isolate underwent reverse transcription. Assay: immunoSEQ multiplex PCR; the TCRdb copy retains only in-frame clones and omits some. The repertoire includes fewer than 200,000 clones, about 13% of them detected once, and roughly 0.56% sits in the top ten. Sample: central memory CD4+ T cells from blood. The receptors derive from a woman aged 18-29 years in good health.

This clone was seen only a few times. The chain carries TRBV14 and TRBJ1-2, with D tentatively TRBD1 (5 bases). The V end was cut by 0 bases, the J end by 8 bases, with 10 bases between. The CDR3 sequence is 13 residues long. The germline V gene encodes CDR1 SGHDN and CDR2 FVKESK. CDR3 nucleotides: TGTGCCAGCAGCCAAGAGGGCAGGGCGGGCTACACCTTC. Translating it yields CASSQEGRAGYTF.

This clone was detected a few times. The chain joins TRBV30 to TRBJ1-1; D uncertain. Per germline, CDR1 GTSNPN and CDR2 SVGIG (reference sequence). This CDR3 has 13 amino acids. Trimming pared 2 bases from V and 1 base from J, leaving 8 bases between. The CDR3 DNA follows: TGTGCCTGGAGTCTGGGAGAGAACACTGAAGCTTTCTTT. This translates into CAWSLGENTEAFF.

This clone occurred a few times. The chain recombines TRBV23-1 with TRBJ1-1, with D maybe TRBD1 (6 bases). TRBV23-1 is marked as an open reading frame, function uncertain. Trimming took 2 bases from V and 7 from J, leaving 14 bases between them. The CDR3 is 14 residues long. CDR3 sequence (DNA): TGCGCCAGCAGTCAAGGGCAGGGGAAGGTTGAAGCTTTCTTT. Protein: CASSQGQGKVEAFF.

This clone was observed a few times. The rearrangement uses TRBV18 and TRBJ1-1, with D possibly being TRBD1 (6 bases). Deletions cut 3 bases from V and 1 base from J, with 12 bases between. The CDR3 sequence is 15 residues long. Germline CDR1 KGHSH, CDR2 LQKENI. The CDR3 sequence: CASSPGRGGNTEAFF. The CDR3, as DNA: TGTGCCAGCTCACCGGGCAGGGGTGGGAACACTGAAGCTTTCTTT.

This chain links TRBV29-1 with TRBJ2-6, with 7 positions matching TRBD1. V lost 6 bases and J lost 2; bases outside the gene matches: 4. Germline assignment: CDR1 SQVTM and CDR2 ANQGSEA. The CDR3 is 14 amino acids. The CDR3 coding sequence is TGCAGCGTCCCCGGGACAGCTGGGGCCAACGTCCTGACTTTC. The encoded protein is CSVPGTAGANVLTF.

The rearrangement links TRBV2 to TRBJ2-2, with 7 bases identical to TRBD1. The CDR3 covers 15 residues. Germline CDR1 reads SNHLY; CDR2 reads FYNNEI. J lost 4 bases, V lost 4 bases, and 6 bases had no gene match. CDR3 DNA sequence: TGTGCCAGCAGTGGCCGGGACAGTCTCACCGGGGAGCTGTTTTTT. This sequence encodes CASSGRDSLTGELFF.

The chain links TRBV6-5 to TRBJ2-5; 7 positions match TRBD1. V lost 6 bases to trimming and J lost 4 bases; unmatched junction nucleotides: 11. The germline CDR1 and CDR2 sequences are MNHEY and SVGAGI. The CDR3 length is 15 residues. The CDR3 here is CASRRGQGVRETQYF. CDR3 bases: TGTGCCAGCAGAAGGGGGCAGGGCGTGCGAGAGACCCAGTACTTC.

The sample holds a few counts of this clone. The chain combines TRBV18 with TRBJ1-2; D might be TRBD1 (5 bases). V was trimmed by 4 bases and J by 0 bases, leaving 12 bases between them. Germline V gene sequence: CDR1 KGHSH, CDR2 LQKENI. The CDR3 spans 15 residues. The CDR3 nucleotides are TGTGCCAGCTCACAAAGACAGAACGCTAACTATGGCTACACCTTC. Protein product: CASSQRQNANYGYTF. The full variable domain, its missing parts supplied by reference TRBV18 and TRBJ1-2, is NAGVMQNPRHLVRRRGQEARLRCSPMKGHSHVYWYRQLPEEGLKFMVYLQKENIIDESGMPKERFSAEFPKEGPSILRIQQVVRGDSAAYFCASSQRQNANYGYTFGSGTRLTVV.

The chain is built from TRBV30 and TRBJ2-4; 11 bases fit TRBD2. From germline, CDR1 is GTSNPN and CDR2 SVGIG (reference sequence). V gave up 7 bases and J gave up 0 bases; unmatched junction bases: 8. The CDR3 has 16 amino acids. The CDR3 spells CASTVAGGLAKNIQYF. Here the CDR3 DNA reads TGTGCCTCTACAGTAGCGGGAGGGTTAGCCAAAAACATTCAGTACTTC.

This clone has only a few counts. V usage is TRBV28 and J usage is TRBJ2-1; the match to TRBD2 covers 7 bases. The germline gives CDR1 MDHEN, CDR2 SYDVKM. V dropped 2 bases and J dropped 2; count of bases not matched to a gene: 3. The CDR3 extends over 15 amino acids. The CDR3 sequence: CASSLHTSAYNEQFF. DNA of the CDR3: TGTGCCAGCAGTTTACACACTAGCGCCTACAATGAGCAGTTCTTC.

The chain carries TRBV9 and TRBJ2-1; D is perhaps TRBD2 (5 bases). This CDR3 is built from 14 residues. The V end was cut by 0 bases, the J end by 6 bases, with 10 bases between. Looked up from germline, CDR1 is SGDLS and CDR2 is YYNGEE. CDR3 sequence: CASSVVLGFNEQFF. DNA for the CDR3: TGTGCCAGCAGCGTAGTACTAGGGTTCAATGAGCAGTTCTTC.

This clone was picked up one time. The chain links TRBV18 to TRBJ1-5; D is possibly TRBD1 (6 bases). The germline gives CDR1 KGHSH, CDR2 LQKENI. Trimming pared 3 bases from V and 6 bases from J, leaving 12 bases between. CDR3 length: 14 amino acids. In DNA form, the CDR3 reads TGTGCCAGCTCACCGACGAGGGGGAGTCAGCCCCAGCATTTT. Translated: CASSPTRGSQPQHF.

The genes are TRBV5-4 and TRBJ2-2; 10 bases align to TRBD2. Germline CDR1 SGHNT, CDR2 YYREEE (reference sequence). The CDR3 length is 17 residues. V lost 4 bases, J lost 0 bases, and 6 bases stayed unmatched. The chain's CDR3 is CASSPDGLAANTGELFF. The CDR3 coding sequence is TGTGCCAGCAGCCCAGATGGACTAGCGGCGAACACCGGGGAGCTGTTTTTT. Supplemented by reference TRBV5-4 and TRBJ2-2, the full variable domain reads ETGVTQSPTHLIKTRGQQVTLRCSSQSGHNTVSWYQQALGQGPQFIFQYYREEENGRGNFPPRFSGLQFPNYSSELNVNALELDDSALYLCASSPDGLAANTGELFFGEGSRLTVL.

The chain is built from TRBV5-1 and TRBJ2-5, with 15 bases matching TRBD2. The CDR3 is 16 amino acids. J lost 4 bases, V lost 4 bases, and 5 bases had no gene match. The V gene's germline CDR1 is SGHRS and CDR2 YFSETQ. The CDR3 loop is CASSPRTSGRGETQYF. The CDR3 DNA sequence: TGCGCCAGCAGCCCAAGGACTAGCGGGAGGGGAGAGACCCAGTACTTC.

In nucleotides, the CDR3 is TGTGCCAGCAGCTCCACGGAGCAGGGGGCTTCCGAGCAGTACTTC. Protein: CASSSTEQGASEQYF. V usage is TRBV7-9 and J usage is TRBJ2-7; 8 nucleotides match TRBD1. The CDR3 runs to 15 residues. The germline V gene has CDR1 SEHNR and CDR2 FQNEAQ (reference sequence). Trimming removed 4 bases from V and 6 bases from J; junction bases left unmatched: 11.

V usage is TRBV5-6 and J usage is TRBJ1-5; TRBD1 matches at 8 bases. Looked up from germline, CDR1 is SGHDT and CDR2 is YYEEEE. The trim removed 2 bases at V and 3 bases at J, leaving 7 bases unmatched. The CDR3 loop spans 16 amino acids. As DNA, the CDR3 is TGTGCCAGCAGCTTCACAGGGGGGAGTGCCAATCAGCCCCAGCATTTT. Its protein is CASSFTGGSANQPQHF.

This chain uses TRBV11-2 with TRBJ2-7; TRBD1 agrees at 10 bases. Per germline, CDR1 SGHAT and CDR2 FQNNGV. After removal of 4 bases from V and 4 bases from J, the junction contained 7 bases not matched to a gene. The length of the CDR3 is 15 residues. The CDR3 here is CASSSGQGSWYEQYF. For the CDR3, the DNA is TGTGCCAGCAGCTCGGGACAGGGGTCTTGGTACGAGCAGTACTTC. The full variable domain, rest sourced from reference TRBV11-2 and TRBJ2-7, is EAGVAQSPRYKIIEKRQSVAFWCNPISGHATLYWYQQILGQGPKLLIQFQNNGVVDDSQLPKDRFSAERLKGVDSTLKIQPAKLEDSAVYLCASSSGQGSWYEQYFGPGTRLTVT.

The V gene is TRBV7-9, the J gene TRBJ1-5; the D is unclear. The V and J ends lost 1 base and 11 bases respectively, with 15 bases between them. The CDR3 spans 14 residues. Germline V gene lookup returns CDR1 SEHNR and CDR2 FQNEAQ (reference sequence). This CDR3 is CASSLGRDRKAQHF. The CDR3 nucleotides read TGTGCCAGCAGCTTAGGCCGGGATAGAAAAGCCCAGCATTTT. The full variable domain, rest sourced from reference TRBV7-9 and TRBJ1-5, is DTGVSQNPRHKITKRGQNVTFRCDPISEHNRLYWYRQTLGQGPEFLTYFQNEAQLEKSRLLSDRFSAERPKGSFSTLEIQRTEQGDSAMYLCASSLGRDRKAQHFGDGTRLSIL.

The chain carries TRBV6-1 and TRBJ1-2; 7 nucleotides align to TRBD1. This CDR3 contains 14 residues. V shed 6 bases, J shed 0 bases, and the junction held 4 bases outside the gene matches. CDR1 is MNHNS and CDR2 is SASEGT in the germline V gene. Here the CDR3 reads CASRVGQANYGYTF. CDR3 DNA sequence: TGTGCCAGCAGGGTAGGACAGGCTAACTATGGCTACACCTTC.

This clone was counted a few times. The genes are TRBV5-1 and TRBJ1-4; 7 positions agree with TRBD1. Germline values: CDR1 SGHRS, CDR2 YFSETQ. The CDR3 runs to 14 residues. Trimming took 4 bases from V and 6 from J; bases not matched to a gene: 6. The DNA of the CDR3 is TGCGCCAGCAGCCGGGACAGCACCGATGAAAAACTGTTTTTT. Protein sequence: CASSRDSTDEKLFF.

This clone showed up just a few times. The rearrangement joins TRBV7-3 to TRBJ2-5, with D possibly TRBD1 on 6 matching bases. The V end was cut by 4 bases, the J end by 6 bases, with 15 bases between. The CDR3 runs 14 residues. Germline V gene lookup returns CDR1 SGHTA and CDR2 FQGTGA. CDR3 region: CASSSRVQGQTQYF. The CDR3 nucleotides are TGTGCCAGCAGCTCAAGGGTACAGGGACAGACCCAGTACTTC.

Only a few counts were recorded for this clone. This sequence joins TRBV30 and TRBJ1-2; possibly TRBD1 for D (5 bases). From germline, CDR1 is GTSNPN and CDR2 SVGIG (reference sequence). V was pared by 0 bases and J by 2 bases, with 13 bases between. This CDR3 is built from 15 residues. The CDR3 here is CAWSVQGVFNYGYTF. CDR3 coding DNA: TGTGCCTGGAGTGTACAAGGGGTATTCAACTATGGCTACACCTTC.

This clone has more than one count but fewer than ten. In nucleotides, the CDR3 is TGTGCCAGCAGCTCCCAGGGATTCGGTACTGAAGCTTTCTTT. Residues: CASSSQGFGTEAFF. The chain uses TRBV5-4 and TRBJ1-1; the D gene is possibly TRBD1 (5 bases). V was cut by 3 bases and J by 5 bases, with 14 bases left in between. From germline, CDR1 is SGHNT and CDR2 YYREEE (reference sequence). The CDR3 spans 14 residues.

This clone was detected only a few times. This chain joins TRBV9 and TRBJ2-1; TRBD2 agrees at 10 bases. The CDR3 runs 15 residues. The ends lost 4 bases at V and 8 bases at J; junction bases unmatched: 9. Germline lookup yields CDR1 SGDLS and CDR2 YYNGEE. The CDR3: CASSPIVAGGDEQFF. In DNA form, the CDR3 reads TGTGCCAGCAGCCCGATAGTAGCGGGAGGTGATGAGCAGTTCTTC. Together with reference TRBV9 and TRBJ2-1, the CDR3 gives the full variable domain: DSGVTQTPKHLITATGQRVTLRCSPRSGDLSVYWYQQSLDQGLQFLIQYYNGEERAKGNILERFSAQQFPDLHSELNLSSLELGDSALYFCASSPIVAGGDEQFFGPGTRLTVL.

This rearrangement joins TRBV30 to TRBJ2-7; the D gene is possibly TRBD2 (5 bases). V lost 0 bases and J 2 bases, leaving 8 bases between the germline ends. This CDR3 region has 13 residues. CDR1 is GTSNPN and CDR2 is SVGIG in the germline V gene (reference sequence). CDR3 bases: TGTGCCTGGAGTGTAGCCGGGGCCTACGAGCAGTACTTC. This codes for CAWSVAGAYEQYF.

V gene TRBV7-2 combines with J gene TRBJ1-5, with TRBD1 matching over 9 bases. V lost 4 bases and J lost 6; bases outside the gene matches: 13. Per germline, CDR1 SGHTA and CDR2 FQGNSA. The CDR3 runs to 17 residues. The CDR3 nucleotides are TGTGCCAGCAGCTCTCCCACCGGGACAGGGTGGGGTCAGCCCCAGCATTTT. Protein product: CASSSPTGTGWGQPQHF.

This clone was recorded a few times. The CDR3 DNA follows: TGCAGCGTTCTTCGGGCGCCGTTCGGGAACGAGCAGTACTTC. Amino acids: CSVLRAPFGNEQYF. This sequence joins TRBV29-1 and TRBJ2-5; TRBD2 is a possible D gene (5 bases). The tail of the sequence fits TRBJ2-7 better, so the J call may be wrong. In germline, CDR1 is SQVTM, CDR2 ANQGSEA. The CDR3 has 14 residues.